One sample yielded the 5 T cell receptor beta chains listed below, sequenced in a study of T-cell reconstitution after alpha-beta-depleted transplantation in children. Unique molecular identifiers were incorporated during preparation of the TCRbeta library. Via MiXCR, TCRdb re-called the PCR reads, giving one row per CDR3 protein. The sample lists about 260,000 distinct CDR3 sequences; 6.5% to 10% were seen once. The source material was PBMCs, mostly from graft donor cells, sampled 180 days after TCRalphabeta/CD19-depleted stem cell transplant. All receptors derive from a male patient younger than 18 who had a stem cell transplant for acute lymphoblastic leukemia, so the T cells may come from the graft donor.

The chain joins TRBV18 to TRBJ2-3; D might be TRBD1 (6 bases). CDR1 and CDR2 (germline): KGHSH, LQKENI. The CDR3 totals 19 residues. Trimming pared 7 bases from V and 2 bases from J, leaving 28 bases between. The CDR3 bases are TGTGCCAGCTGTCCCTACCGGGACACCGGTAGGGGGTTCACAGATACGCAGTATTTT. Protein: CASCPYRDTGRGFTDTQYF.

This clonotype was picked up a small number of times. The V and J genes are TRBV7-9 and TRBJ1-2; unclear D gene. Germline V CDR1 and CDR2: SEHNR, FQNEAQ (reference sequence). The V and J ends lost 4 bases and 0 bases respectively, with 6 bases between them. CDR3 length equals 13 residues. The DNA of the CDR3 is TGTGCCAGCAGCTCAGTTCCTAACTATGGCTACACCTTC. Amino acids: CASSSVPNYGYTF.

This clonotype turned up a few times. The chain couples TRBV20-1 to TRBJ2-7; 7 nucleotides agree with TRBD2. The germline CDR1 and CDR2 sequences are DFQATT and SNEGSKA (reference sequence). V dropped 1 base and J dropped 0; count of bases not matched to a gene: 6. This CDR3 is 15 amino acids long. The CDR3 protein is CSARAGGGSSYEQYF. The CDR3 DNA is TGCAGTGCTAGAGCCGGCGGGGGTAGCTCCTACGAGCAGTACTTC.

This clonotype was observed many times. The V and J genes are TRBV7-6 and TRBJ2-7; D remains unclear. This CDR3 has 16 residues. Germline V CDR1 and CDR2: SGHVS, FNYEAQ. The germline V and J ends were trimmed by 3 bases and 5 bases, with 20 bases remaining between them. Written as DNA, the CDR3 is TGTGCCAGCAGCTTGGCCCCCCGACGGGCCCCGGACGAGCAGTACTTC. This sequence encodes CASSLAPRRAPDEQYF.

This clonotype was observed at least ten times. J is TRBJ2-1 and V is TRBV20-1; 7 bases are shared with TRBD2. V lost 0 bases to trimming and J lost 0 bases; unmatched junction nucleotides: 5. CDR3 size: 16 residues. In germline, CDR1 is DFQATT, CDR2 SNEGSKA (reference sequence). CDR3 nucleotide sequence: TGCAGTGCTAGAGATTGGGGGGAGGGCTCCTACAATGAGCAGTTCTTC. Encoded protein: CSARDWGEGSYNEQFF.